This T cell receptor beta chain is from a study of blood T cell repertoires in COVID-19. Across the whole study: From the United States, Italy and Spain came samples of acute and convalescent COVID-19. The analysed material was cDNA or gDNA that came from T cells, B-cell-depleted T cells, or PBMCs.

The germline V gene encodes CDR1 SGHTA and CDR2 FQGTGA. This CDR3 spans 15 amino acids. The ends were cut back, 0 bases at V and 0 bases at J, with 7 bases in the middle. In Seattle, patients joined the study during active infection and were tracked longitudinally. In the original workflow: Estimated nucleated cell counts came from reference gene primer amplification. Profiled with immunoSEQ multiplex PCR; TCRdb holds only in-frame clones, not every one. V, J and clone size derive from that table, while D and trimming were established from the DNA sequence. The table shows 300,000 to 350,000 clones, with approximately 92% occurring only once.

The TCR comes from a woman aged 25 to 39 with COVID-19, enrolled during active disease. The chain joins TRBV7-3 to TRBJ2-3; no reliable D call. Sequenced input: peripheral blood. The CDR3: CASSLTGVSTDTQYF. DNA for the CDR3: TGTGCCAGCAGCTTAACCGGAGTAAGCACAGATACGCAGTATTTT.